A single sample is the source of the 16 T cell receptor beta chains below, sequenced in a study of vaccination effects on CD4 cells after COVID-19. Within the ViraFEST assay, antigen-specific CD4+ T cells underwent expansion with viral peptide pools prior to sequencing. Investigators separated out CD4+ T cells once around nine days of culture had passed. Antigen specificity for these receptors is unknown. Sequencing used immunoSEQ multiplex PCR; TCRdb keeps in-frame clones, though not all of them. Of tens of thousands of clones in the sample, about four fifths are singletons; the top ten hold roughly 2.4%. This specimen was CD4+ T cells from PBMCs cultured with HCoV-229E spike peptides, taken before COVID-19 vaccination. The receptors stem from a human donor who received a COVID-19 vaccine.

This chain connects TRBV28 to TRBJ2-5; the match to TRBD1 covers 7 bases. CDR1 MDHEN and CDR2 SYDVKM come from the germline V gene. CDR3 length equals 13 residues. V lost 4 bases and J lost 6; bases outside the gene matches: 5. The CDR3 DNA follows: TGTGCCAGCAGTTGGCGACAGGGAAAGACCCAGTACTTC. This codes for CASSWRQGKTQYF.

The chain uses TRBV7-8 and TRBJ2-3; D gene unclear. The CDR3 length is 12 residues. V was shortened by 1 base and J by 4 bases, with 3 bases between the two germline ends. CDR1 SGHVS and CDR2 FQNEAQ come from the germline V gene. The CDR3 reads CASSLGADTQYF. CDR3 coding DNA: TGTGCCAGCAGCTTAGGCGCAGATACGCAGTATTTT.

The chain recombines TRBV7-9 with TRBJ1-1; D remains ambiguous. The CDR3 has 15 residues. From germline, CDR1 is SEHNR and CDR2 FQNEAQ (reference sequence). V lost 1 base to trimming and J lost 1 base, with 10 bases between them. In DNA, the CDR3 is TGTGCCAGCAGCTTAGATCAGTTGGCGAACACTGAAGCTTTCTTT. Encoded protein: CASSLDQLANTEAFF.

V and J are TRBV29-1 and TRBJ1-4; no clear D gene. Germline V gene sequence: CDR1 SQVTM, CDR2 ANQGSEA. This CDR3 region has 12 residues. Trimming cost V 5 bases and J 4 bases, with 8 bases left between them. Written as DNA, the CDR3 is TGCAGCGTTCTCCATATTAATGAAAAACTGTTTTTT. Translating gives CSVLHINEKLFF.

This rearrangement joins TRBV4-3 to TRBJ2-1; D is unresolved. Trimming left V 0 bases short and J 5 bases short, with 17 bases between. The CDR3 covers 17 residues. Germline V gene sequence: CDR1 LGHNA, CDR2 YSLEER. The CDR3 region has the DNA TGCGCCAGCAGCCAAGATTTATTGACTTCTATCAACAATGAGCAGTTCTTC. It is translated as CASSQDLLTSINNEQFF.

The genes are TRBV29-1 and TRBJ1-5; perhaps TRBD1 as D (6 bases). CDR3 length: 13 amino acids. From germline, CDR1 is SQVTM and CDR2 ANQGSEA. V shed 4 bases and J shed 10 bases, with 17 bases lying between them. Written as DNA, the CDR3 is TGCAGCGTTGTGCCACGACCCAGGGGACCCCAGCATTTT. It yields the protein CSVVPRPRGPQHF.

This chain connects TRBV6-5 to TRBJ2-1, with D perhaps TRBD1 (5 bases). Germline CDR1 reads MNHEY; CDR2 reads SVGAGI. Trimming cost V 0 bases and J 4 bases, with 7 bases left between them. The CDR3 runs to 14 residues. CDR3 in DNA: TGTGCCAGCAGTTACTCAGCAGGGTACAATGAGCAGTTCTTC. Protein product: CASSYSAGYNEQFF.

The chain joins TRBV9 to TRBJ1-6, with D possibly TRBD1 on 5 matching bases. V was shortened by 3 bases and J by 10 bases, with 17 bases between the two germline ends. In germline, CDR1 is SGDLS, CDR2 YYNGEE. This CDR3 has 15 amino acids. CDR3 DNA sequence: TGTGCCAGCAGCGCCACGGTCGGGGCAGGATCACCCCTCCACTTT. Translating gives CASSATVGAGSPLHF.

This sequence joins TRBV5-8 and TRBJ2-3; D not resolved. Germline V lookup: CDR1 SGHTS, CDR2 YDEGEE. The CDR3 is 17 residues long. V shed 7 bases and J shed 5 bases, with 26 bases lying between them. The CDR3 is CASPRNYLAVKIDTQYF. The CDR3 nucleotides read TGTGCCAGCCCTCGAAACTACTTGGCAGTTAAGATAGATACGCAGTATTTT.

The CDR3 loop is CASGTAYNSPLHF. The CDR3 DNA sequence: TGTGCCAGCGGGACGGCTTATAATTCACCCCTCCACTTT. The chain recombines TRBV6-5 with TRBJ1-6; D perhaps matches TRBD1 (5 bases). Trimming took 8 bases from V and 4 from J, leaving 9 bases between them. The germline CDR1 and CDR2 sequences are MNHEY and SVGAGI. This CDR3 contains 13 residues.

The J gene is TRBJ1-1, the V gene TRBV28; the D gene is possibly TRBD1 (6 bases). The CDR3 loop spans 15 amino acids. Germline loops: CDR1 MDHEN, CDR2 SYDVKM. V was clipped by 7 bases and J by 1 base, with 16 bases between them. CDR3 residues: CASTLATGPNTEAFF. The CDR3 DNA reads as TGTGCCAGCACCTTAGCCACAGGGCCGAACACTGAAGCTTTCTTT.

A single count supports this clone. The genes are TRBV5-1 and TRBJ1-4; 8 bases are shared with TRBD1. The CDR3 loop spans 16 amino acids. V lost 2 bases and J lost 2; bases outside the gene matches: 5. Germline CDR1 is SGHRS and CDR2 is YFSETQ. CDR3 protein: CASSFPTGATNEKLFF. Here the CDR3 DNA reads TGCGCCAGCAGCTTCCCGACAGGGGCCACTAATGAAAAACTGTTTTTT.

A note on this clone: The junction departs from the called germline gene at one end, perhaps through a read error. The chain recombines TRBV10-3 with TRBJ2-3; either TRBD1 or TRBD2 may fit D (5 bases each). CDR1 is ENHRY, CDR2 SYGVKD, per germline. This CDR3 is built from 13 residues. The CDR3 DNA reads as TGTGCCACCAGTCCGGGACCAGAAGATACGCAGTATTTT. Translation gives CATSPGPEDTQYF.

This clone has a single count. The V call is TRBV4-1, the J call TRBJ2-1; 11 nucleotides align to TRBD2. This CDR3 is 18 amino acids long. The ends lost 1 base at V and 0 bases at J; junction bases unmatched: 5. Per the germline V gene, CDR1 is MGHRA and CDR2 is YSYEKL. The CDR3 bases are TGCGCCAGCAGCCAAGGCCCTAGCGGGGGGCTCTCCTACAATGAGCAGTTCTTC. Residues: CASSQGPSGGLSYNEQFF.

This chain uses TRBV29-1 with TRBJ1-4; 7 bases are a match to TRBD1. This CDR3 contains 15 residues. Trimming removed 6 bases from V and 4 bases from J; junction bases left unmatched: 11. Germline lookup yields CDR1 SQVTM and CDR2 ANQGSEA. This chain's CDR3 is CSVATRQGYNEKLFF. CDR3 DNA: TGCAGCGTCGCCACACGACAGGGCTATAATGAAAAACTGTTTTTT.

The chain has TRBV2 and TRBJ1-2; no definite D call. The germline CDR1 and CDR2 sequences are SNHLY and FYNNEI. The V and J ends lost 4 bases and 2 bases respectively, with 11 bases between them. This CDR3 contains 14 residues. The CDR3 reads CASSAEVGNYGYTF. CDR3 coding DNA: TGTGCCAGCAGTGCAGAAGTGGGGAACTATGGCTACACCTTC.